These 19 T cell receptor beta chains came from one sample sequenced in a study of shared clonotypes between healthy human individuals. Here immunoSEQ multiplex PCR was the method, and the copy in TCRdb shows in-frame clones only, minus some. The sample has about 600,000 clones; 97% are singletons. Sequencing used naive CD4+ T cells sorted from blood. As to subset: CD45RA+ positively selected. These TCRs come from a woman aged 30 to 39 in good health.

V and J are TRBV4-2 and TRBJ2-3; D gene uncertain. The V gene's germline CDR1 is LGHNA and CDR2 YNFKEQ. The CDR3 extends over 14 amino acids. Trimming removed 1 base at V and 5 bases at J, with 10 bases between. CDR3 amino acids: CASSQGLERDTQYF. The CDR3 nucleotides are TGTGCCAGCAGCCAAGGGTTGGAGAGAGATACGCAGTATTTT.

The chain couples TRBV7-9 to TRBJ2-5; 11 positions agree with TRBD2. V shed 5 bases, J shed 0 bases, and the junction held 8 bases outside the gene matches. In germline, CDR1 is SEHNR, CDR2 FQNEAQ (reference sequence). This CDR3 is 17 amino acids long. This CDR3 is CASSPPRTSGHQETQYF. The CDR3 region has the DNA TGTGCCAGCAGCCCCCCTCGGACTAGCGGGCACCAAGAGACCCAGTACTTC.

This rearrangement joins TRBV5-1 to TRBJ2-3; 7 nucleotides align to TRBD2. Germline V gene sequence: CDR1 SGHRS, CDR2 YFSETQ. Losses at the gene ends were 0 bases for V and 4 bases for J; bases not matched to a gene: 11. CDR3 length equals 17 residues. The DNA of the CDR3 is TGCGCCAGCAGCTTGGGCCCCCTAGCGGTATCCCCAGATACGCAGTATTTT. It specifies CASSLGPLAVSPDTQYF.

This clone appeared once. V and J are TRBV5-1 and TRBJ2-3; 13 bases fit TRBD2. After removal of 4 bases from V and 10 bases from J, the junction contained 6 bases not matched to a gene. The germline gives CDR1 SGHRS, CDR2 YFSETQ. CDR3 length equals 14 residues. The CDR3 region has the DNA TGCGCCAGCAGCCCTGGACTAGCGGGAGTTTCGCAGTATTTT. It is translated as CASSPGLAGVSQYF.

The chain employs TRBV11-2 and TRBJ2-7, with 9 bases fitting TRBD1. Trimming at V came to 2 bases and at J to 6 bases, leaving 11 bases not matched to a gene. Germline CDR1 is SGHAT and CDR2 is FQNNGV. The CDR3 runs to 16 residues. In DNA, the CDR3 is TGTGCCAGCAGCTTACATCCGGGACAGGGCCGGGGCGAGCAGTACTTC. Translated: CASSLHPGQGRGEQYF.

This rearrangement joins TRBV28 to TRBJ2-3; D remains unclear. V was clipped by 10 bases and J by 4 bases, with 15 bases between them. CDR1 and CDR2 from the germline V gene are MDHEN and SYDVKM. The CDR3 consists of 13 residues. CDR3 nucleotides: TGTGCCACAGAGTGGGCGGAAGCAGATACGCAGTATTTT. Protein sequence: CATEWAEADTQYF.

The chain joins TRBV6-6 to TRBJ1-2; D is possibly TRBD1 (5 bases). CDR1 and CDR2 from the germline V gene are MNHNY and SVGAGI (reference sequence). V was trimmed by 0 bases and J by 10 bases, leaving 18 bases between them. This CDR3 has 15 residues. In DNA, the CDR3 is TGTGCCAGCAGTTACTCGACCGGGAGTAGGGGTGACTACACCTTC. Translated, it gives CASSYSTGSRGDYTF.

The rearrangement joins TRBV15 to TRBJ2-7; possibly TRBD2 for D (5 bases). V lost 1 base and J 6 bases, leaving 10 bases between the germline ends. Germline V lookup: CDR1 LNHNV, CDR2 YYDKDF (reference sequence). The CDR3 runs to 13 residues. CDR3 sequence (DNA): TGTGCCACCAGCAGAGGAGTAGCGTCCGAGCAGTACTTC. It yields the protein CATSRGVASEQYF.

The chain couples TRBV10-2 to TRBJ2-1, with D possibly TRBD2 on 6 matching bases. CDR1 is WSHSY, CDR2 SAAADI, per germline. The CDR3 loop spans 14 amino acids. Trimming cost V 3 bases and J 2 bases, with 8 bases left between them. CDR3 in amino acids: CASSDGSTYNEQFF. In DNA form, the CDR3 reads TGCGCCAGCAGTGACGGGAGCACCTACAATGAGCAGTTCTTC.

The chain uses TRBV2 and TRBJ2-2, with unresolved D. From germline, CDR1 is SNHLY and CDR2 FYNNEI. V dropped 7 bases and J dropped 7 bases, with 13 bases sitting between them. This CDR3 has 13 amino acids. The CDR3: CASNRVSVGELFF. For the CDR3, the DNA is TGTGCCAGCAACCGGGTATCTGTCGGGGAGCTGTTTTTT.

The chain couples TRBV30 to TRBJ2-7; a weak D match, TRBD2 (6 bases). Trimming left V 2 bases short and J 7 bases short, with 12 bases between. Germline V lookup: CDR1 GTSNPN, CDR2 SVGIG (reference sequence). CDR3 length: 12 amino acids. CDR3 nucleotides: TGTGCCTGGAGTTCCCTGGGGGGAGAGCAGTACTTC. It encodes CAWSSLGGEQYF.

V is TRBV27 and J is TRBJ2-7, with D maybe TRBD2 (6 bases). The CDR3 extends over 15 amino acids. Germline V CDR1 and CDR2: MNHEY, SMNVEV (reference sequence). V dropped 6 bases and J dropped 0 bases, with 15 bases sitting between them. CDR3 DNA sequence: TGTGCCAGCAGCAAAACGGGACTCGTCTCCTACGAGCAGTACTTC. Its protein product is CASSKTGLVSYEQYF.

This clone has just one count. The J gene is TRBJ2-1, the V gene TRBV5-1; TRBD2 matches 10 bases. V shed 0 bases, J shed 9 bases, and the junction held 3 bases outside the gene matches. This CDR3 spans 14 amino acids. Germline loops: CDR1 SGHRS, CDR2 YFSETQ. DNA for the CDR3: TGCGCCAGCAGCTTGGCTAGCGGGAGAGGTGAGCAGTTCTTC. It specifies CASSLASGRGEQFF.

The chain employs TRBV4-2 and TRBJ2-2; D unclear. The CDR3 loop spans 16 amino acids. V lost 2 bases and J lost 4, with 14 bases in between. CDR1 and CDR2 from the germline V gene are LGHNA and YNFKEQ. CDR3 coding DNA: TGTGCCAGCAGCCAACACCCGGGTGGCGCCACCGGGGAGCTGTTTTTT. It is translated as CASSQHPGGATGELFF.

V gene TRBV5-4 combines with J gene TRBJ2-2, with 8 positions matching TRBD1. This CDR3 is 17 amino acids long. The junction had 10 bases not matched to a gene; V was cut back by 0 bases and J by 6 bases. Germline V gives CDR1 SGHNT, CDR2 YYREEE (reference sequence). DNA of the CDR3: TGTGCCAGCAGCTTGGTGAGGCAGGGGGCTGCGGCCGGGGAGCTGTTTTTT. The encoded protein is CASSLVRQGAAAGELFF.

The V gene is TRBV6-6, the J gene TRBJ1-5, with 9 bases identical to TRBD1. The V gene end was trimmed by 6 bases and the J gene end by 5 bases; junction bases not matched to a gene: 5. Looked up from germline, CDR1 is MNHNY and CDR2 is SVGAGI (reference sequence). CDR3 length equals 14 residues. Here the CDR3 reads CASSPRDRDQPQHF. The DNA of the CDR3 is TGTGCCAGCAGCCCCCGGGACAGGGATCAGCCCCAGCATTTT.

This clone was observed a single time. The CDR3 DNA is TGCGCCAGCAGGGCAGGTTACAATGAGCAGTTCTTC. It is translated as CASRAGYNEQFF. The rearrangement joins TRBV23-1 to TRBJ2-1; D is unclear. TRBV23-1 is an ORF for which the function is uncertain. The CDR3 has 12 amino acids. V lost 6 bases and J 4 bases, leaving 7 bases between the germline ends.

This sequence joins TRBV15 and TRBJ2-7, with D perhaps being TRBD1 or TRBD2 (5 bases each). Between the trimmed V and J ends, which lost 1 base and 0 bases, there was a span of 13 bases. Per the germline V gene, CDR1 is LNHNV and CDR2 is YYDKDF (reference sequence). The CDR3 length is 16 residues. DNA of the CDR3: TGTGCCACCAGCAGAGTGGGGGAAACAGCCTCCTACGAGCAGTACTTC. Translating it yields CATSRVGETASYEQYF.

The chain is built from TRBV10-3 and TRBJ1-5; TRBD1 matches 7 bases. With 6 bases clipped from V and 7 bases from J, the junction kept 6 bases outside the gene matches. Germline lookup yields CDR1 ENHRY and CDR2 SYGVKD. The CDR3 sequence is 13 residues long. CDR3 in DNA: TGTGCCATCAGACAGGGGATGGGGCAGCCCCAGCATTTT. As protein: CAIRQGMGQPQHF.